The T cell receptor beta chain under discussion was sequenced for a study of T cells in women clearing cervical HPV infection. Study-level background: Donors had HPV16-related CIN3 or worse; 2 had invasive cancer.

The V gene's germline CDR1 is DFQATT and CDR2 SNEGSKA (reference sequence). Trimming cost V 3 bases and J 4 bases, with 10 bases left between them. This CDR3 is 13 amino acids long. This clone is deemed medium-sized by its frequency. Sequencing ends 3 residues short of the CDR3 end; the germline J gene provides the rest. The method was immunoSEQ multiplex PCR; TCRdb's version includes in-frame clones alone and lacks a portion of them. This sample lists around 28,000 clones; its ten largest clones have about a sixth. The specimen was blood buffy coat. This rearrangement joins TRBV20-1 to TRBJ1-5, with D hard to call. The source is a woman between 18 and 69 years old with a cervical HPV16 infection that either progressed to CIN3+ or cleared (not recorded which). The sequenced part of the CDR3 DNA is TGCAGTGCTAGTATGACACAGAATCAGCCC. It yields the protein CSASMTQNQP. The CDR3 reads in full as CSASMTQNQPQHF.